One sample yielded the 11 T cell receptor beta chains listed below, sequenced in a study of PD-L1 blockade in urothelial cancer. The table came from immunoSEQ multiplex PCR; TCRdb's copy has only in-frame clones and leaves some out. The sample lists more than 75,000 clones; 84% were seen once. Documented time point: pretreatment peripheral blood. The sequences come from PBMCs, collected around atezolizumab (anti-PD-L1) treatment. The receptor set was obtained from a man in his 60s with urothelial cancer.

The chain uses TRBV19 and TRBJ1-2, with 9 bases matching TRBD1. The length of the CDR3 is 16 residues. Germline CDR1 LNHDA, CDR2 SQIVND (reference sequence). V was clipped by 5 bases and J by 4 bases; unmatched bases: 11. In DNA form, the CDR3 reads TGTGCCAGTAGTCCCCCCCCGGGACAGGGCCTCTATGGCTACACCTTC. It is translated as CASSPPPGQGLYGYTF.

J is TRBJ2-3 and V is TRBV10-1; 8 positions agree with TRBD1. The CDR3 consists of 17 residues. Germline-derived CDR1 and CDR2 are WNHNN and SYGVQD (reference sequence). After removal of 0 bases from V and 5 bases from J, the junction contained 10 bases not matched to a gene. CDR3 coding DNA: TGCGCCAGCAGTGAGTCGGCCCCAGGGGGCGGGAAAGATACGCAGTATTTT. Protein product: CASSESAPGGGKDTQYF.

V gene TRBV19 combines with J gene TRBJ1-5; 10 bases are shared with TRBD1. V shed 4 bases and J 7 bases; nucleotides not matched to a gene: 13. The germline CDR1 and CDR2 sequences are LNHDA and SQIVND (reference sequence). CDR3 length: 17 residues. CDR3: CASSKKPTGGASQPQHF. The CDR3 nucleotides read TGTGCCAGTAGTAAAAAACCGACAGGGGGCGCGAGCCAGCCCCAGCATTTT.

CDR3 protein: CASSLTGQVTYEQYF. In DNA, the CDR3 is TGTGCCAGCAGCTTGACGGGACAGGTAACCTACGAGCAGTACTTC. V usage is TRBV5-4 and J usage is TRBJ2-7, with 8 bases fitting TRBD1. The junction had 5 bases not matched to a gene; V was cut back by 1 base and J by 2 bases. Germline V gene lookup returns CDR1 SGHNT and CDR2 YYREEE (reference sequence). This CDR3 contains 15 residues.

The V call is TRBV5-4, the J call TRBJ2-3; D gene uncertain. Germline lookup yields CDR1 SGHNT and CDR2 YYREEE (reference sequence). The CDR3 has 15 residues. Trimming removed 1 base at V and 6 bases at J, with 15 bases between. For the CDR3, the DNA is TGTGCCAGCAGCTTGAGCCAGGTTGGAAAGGATACGCAGTATTTT. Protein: CASSLSQVGKDTQYF.

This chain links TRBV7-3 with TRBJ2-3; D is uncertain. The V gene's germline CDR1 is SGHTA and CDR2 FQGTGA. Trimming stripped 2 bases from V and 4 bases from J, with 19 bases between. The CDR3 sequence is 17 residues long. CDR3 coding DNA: TGTGCCAGCAGCTTAGAGTCCCAGGCCGGTAGTGCAGATACGCAGTATTTT. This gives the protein CASSLESQAGSADTQYF.

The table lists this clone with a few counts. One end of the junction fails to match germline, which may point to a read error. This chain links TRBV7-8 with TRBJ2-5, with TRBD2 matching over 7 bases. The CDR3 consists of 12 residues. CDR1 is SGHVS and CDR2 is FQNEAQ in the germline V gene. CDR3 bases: TGTGCCAGCAGCCCGGAGGTTCGGGGGGACCACTTC. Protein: CASSPEVRGDHF. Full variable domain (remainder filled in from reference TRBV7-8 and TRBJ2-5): GAGVSQSPRYKVAKRGQDVALRCDPISGHVSLFWYQQALGQGPEFLTYFQNEAQLDKSGLPSDRFFAERPEGSVSTLKIQRTQQEDSAVYLCASSPEVRGDHFGPGTRLLVL.

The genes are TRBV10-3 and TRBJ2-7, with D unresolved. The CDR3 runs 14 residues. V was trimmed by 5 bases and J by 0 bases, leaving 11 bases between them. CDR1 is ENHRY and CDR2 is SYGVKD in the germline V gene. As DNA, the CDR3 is TGTGCCATCAGTAAAAACCTAAGCTCCTACGAGCAGTACTTC. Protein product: CAISKNLSSYEQYF.

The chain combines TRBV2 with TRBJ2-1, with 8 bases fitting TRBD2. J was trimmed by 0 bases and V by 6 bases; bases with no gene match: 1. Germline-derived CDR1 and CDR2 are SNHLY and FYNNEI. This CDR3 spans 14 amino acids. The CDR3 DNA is TGTGCCAGCAGACTAGCGGACTCCTACAATGAGCAGTTCTTC. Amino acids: CASRLADSYNEQFF. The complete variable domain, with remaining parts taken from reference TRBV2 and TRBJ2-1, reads EPEVTQTPSHQVTQMGQEVILRCVPISNHLYFYWYRQILGQKVEFLVSFYNNEISEKSEIFDDQFSVERPDGSNFTLKIRSTKLEDSAMYFCASRLADSYNEQFFGPGTRLTVL.

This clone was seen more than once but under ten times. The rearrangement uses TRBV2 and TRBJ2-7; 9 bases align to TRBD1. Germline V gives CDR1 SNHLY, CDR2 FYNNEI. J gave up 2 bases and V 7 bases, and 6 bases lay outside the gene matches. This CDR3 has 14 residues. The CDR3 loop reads CASTGTGSPYEQYF. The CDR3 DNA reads TGTGCCAGCACCGGGACAGGGTCGCCCTACGAGCAGTACTTC.

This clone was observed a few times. The CDR3 protein is CASRPTGSSYNEQFF. Written as DNA, the CDR3 is TGTGCCAGCAGGCCCACAGGGAGCTCCTACAATGAGCAGTTCTTC. V and J are TRBV2 and TRBJ2-1; D may be TRBD1 (6 bases). The V end was cut by 6 bases, the J end by 0 bases, with 12 bases between. CDR1 SNHLY and CDR2 FYNNEI come from the germline V gene. CDR3 length: 15 residues.